The 15 T cell receptor beta chains given below trace back to one sample, sequenced in a study of patients and donors after allogeneic stem cell transplantation. One entry per CDR3 protein results from TCRdb running MiXCR on the RT-PCR reads. The table has 17,000 or so distinct CDR3 sequences, roughly 27% seen once. The source material was blood, either unsorted or a sorted T cell fraction (not recorded which). The receptors come from a human donor who was either an allogeneic HSCT recipient or a stem cell or donor lymphocyte infusion donor (not recorded which). It is not recorded whose cells these are; they may come from a transplant donor.

CDR3 in amino acids: CASSVGFPPNYGYTF. CDR3 in DNA: TGTGCCAGCAGCGTGGGGTTTCCTCCTAACTATGGCTACACCTTC. V is TRBV9 and J is TRBJ1-2; D is uncertain. CDR1 and CDR2 (germline): SGDLS, YYNGEE. The CDR3 sequence is 15 residues long. The V gene lost 2 bases and the J gene lost 0 bases, with 11 bases spanning the gap.

This clonotype was observed a few times. CDR3 amino acids: CAGSPGLGYTF. The CDR3 bases are TGTGCCGGAAGTCCGGGTCTAGGCTACACCTTC. The chain links TRBV10-3 to TRBJ1-2; unclear D gene. The germline V gene has CDR1 ENHRY and CDR2 SYGVKD. The CDR3 is made up of 11 amino acids. V lost 11 bases, J lost 8 bases, and 15 bases lay in between.

Only a few counts were recorded for this clonotype. J is TRBJ1-3 and V is TRBV19; a weak D match, TRBD1 (5 bases). This CDR3 contains 17 residues. V lost 5 bases and J 0 bases, leaving 17 bases between the germline ends. Germline loops: CDR1 LNHDA, CDR2 SQIVND (reference sequence). CDR3 amino acids: CASSLSKGTTSGNTIYF. As DNA, the CDR3 is TGTGCCAGTAGTCTAAGTAAAGGGACTACCTCTGGAAACACCATATATTTT.

The CDR3 nucleotides are TGTGCCAGCAGCTTAGTCGGTGCTCTGAGCACAGATACGCAGTATTTT. This gives the protein CASSLVGALSTDTQYF. The rearrangement uses TRBV7-2 and TRBJ2-3; D gene unclear. Germline CDR1 SGHTA, CDR2 FQGNSA. CDR3 length: 16 amino acids. Trimming took off 1 base at V and 0 bases at J, with 11 bases between the two ends. Based on the CDR3 plus reference TRBV7-2 and TRBJ2-3, the full variable domain is GAGVSQSPSNKVTEKGKDVELRCDPISGHTALYWYRQSLGQGLEFLIYFQGNSAPDKSGLPSDRFSAERTGGSVSTLTIQRTQQEDSAVYLCASSLVGALSTDTQYFGPGTRLTVL.

The rearrangement links TRBV9 to TRBJ1-6; D is possibly TRBD1 (5 bases). The ends were cut back, 0 bases at V and 6 bases at J, with 10 bases in the middle. This CDR3 spans 15 amino acids. From germline, CDR1 is SGDLS and CDR2 YYNGEE. The CDR3 loop is CASSVDPGVNSPLHF. CDR3 in DNA: TGTGCCAGCAGCGTAGATCCGGGGGTTAATTCACCCCTCCACTTT. Full variable domain (missing parts from reference TRBV9 and TRBJ1-6): DSGVTQTPKHLITATGQRVTLRCSPRSGDLSVYWYQQSLDQGLQFLIQYYNGEERAKGNILERFSAQQFPDLHSELNLSSLELGDSALYFCASSVDPGVNSPLHFGNGTRLTVT.

This chain links TRBV10-1 with TRBJ1-3; D may be TRBD1 (6 bases). V lost 4 bases, J lost 2 bases, and 21 bases lay in between. Looked up from germline, CDR1 is WNHNN and CDR2 is SYGVQD (reference sequence). The CDR3 length is 18 residues. DNA of the CDR3: TGCGCCAGCAGTGGCCAGGGGTACTTCGGGACAACTGGAAACACCATATATTTT. Protein product: CASSGQGYFGTTGNTIYF.

This clonotype was seen a few times. The V and J genes are TRBV5-5 and TRBJ1-1, with a weak D call TRBD1 (5 bases). Germline CDR1 is SGHKS and CDR2 is YYEKEE (reference sequence). Trimming left V 3 bases short and J 0 bases short, with 9 bases between. The CDR3 totals 14 residues. The CDR3 nucleotides read TGTGCCAGCAGCTGGGGACTTGTGAACACTGAAGCTTTCTTT. Translated, it gives CASSWGLVNTEAFF.

CDR3 amino acids: CASSLGRTEAFF. The CDR3 bases are TGTGCCAGCAGCTTAGGGAGGACTGAAGCTTTCTTT. This chain joins TRBV7-6 and TRBJ1-1; no definite D call. The CDR3 length is 12 residues. Trimming left V 1 base short and J 5 bases short, with 5 bases between. Germline CDR1 and CDR2: SGHVS and FNYEAQ.

The V call is TRBV30, the J call TRBJ1-3; D gene uncertain. The CDR3 is 11 amino acids. V was pared by 4 bases and J by 4 bases, with 5 bases between. The germline CDR1 and CDR2 sequences are GTSNPN and SVGIG (reference sequence). The CDR3 sequence: CAWNRGNTIYF. The CDR3, as DNA: TGTGCCTGGAATCGAGGAAACACCATATATTTT.

The J gene is TRBJ1-1, the V gene TRBV19, with a weak D call TRBD1 (5 bases). The CDR3 consists of 14 residues. Trimming removed 10 bases at V and 0 bases at J, with 15 bases between. Germline loops: CDR1 LNHDA, CDR2 SQIVND (reference sequence). CDR3 residues: CATSGGVMNTEAFF. The CDR3 DNA sequence: TGTGCCACCTCGGGGGGGGTCATGAACACTGAAGCTTTCTTT.

There are a few counts of this clonotype. The chain couples TRBV10-3 to TRBJ1-4, with 9 bases that match TRBD1. With 4 bases clipped from V and 6 bases from J, the junction kept 6 bases outside the gene matches. There are 15 residues in the CDR3. Germline lookup yields CDR1 ENHRY and CDR2 SYGVKD. The CDR3 sequence is CAISGHRGRDEKLFF. The CDR3 DNA follows: TGTGCCATCAGTGGCCACAGGGGGCGGGATGAAAAACTGTTTTTT.

CDR3 loop: CASSLWEGTEAFF. CDR3 nucleotides: TGCGCCAGCAGCTTGTGGGAAGGCACTGAAGCTTTCTTT. The rearrangement joins TRBV5-1 to TRBJ1-1; no firm D call. The V gene lost 1 base and the J gene lost 4 bases, with 8 bases spanning the gap. Germline V lookup: CDR1 SGHRS, CDR2 YFSETQ. CDR3 length: 13 residues.

This clonotype is labeled as medium-sized. CDR3 DNA: TGTGCCAGAGTAGGGGAGAACACTGAAGCTTTCTTT. Translation: CARVGENTEAFF. V and J are TRBV28 and TRBJ1-1; possible D gene TRBD1, 5 bases. The CDR3 has 12 residues. CDR1 and CDR2 from the germline V gene are MDHEN and SYDVKM. V lost 9 bases and J 1 base, leaving 9 bases between the germline ends.

There are many counts of this clonotype. V gene TRBV12-3 or TRBV12-4 combines with J gene TRBJ2-5; D call uncertain. Between the trimmed V and J ends, which lost 1 base and 4 bases, there was a span of 4 bases. The CDR3 consists of 12 residues. The CDR3 is CASSLVRETQYF. In DNA, the CDR3 is TGTGCCAGCAGTTTAGTGAGAGAGACCCAGTACTTC.

This clonotype has more than one count but fewer than ten. The chain combines TRBV12-3 or TRBV12-4 with TRBJ1-2, with a weak D call TRBD1 (5 bases). Trimming cost V 1 base and J 4 bases, with 19 bases left between them. CDR3 length equals 17 residues. The CDR3 DNA is TGTGCCAGCAGTTTAGTCCCGCCGGCAGCCGGGGGCTATGGCTACACCTTC. Translating gives CASSLVPPAAGGYGYTF.